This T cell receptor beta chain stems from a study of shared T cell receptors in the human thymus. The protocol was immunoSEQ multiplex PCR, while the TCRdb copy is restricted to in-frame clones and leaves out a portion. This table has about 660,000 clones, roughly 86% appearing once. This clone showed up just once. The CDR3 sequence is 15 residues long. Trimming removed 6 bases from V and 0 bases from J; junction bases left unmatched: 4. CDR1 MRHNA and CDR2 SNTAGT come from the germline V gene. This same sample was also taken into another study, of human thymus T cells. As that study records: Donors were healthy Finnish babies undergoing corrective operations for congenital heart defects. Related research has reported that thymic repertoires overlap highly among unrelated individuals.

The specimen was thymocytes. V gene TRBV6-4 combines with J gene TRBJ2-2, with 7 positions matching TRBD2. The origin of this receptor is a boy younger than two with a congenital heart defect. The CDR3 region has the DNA TGTGCCAGCAGGGGAGGGTCCTCGAACACCGGGGAGCTGTTTTTT. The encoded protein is CASRGGSSNTGELFF.